The entry below describes one T cell receptor (beta chain). The data derive from a study of cytomegalovirus exposure and HLA in healthy donors. The study sampled nominally healthy donors, though unrecorded immune exposures were likely. Primers: 60 Vbeta forward and 13 Jbeta reverse. Here immunoSEQ multiplex PCR was the method, and the copy in TCRdb shows in-frame clones only, minus some. Of about 130,000 clones in the sample, under 85% were seen once. The sequence came from a male donor in good health and CMV-seropositive. Sample: PBMCs.

This chain's CDR3 is CASSNSGRGVETQYF. CDR3 in DNA: TGTGCCAGCAGTAATAGCGGGAGAGGGGTGGAGACCCAGTACTTC. The gene calls are TRBV28 and TRBJ2-5; 9 bases line up with TRBD2. V lost 5 bases and J lost 5; bases outside the gene matches: 9. The CDR3 has 15 amino acids. CDR1 is MDHEN, CDR2 SYDVKM, per germline.